The entry below describes one T cell receptor beta chain. Its antigen is not identified. From germline, CDR1 is MNHEY and CDR2 SVGAGI. The V end was cut by 5 bases, the J end by 0 bases, with 14 bases between. The CDR3 is 15 amino acids. The data are from a study of CD8+CD57+ T cells in acquired aplastic anemia. Whole-study context: Mean yield of DNA from sorted CD4+ and CD8+ cells was 2.5 to 4 ug. Study observations and caveats: Patients were compared with controls for CD8+ Simpson's diversity, and no significant difference emerged.

Patients chosen for sequencing had shown CD8+CD57+ cell expansion by flow cytometry. Each of the patients presented with severe acquired aplastic anemia. TCR beta VDJ combinations and CDR3 sequences were profiled from genomic DNA. TCRdb redid the calling of the reads with MiXCR, one entry per CDR3 protein. The sample has about 160,000 distinct CDR3 sequences; 71% are singletons. The source of this sequence is a human donor with aplastic anemia. Sequencing was carried out using sorted CD4+, CD8+, or CD8+CD57+ T cells (not recorded which) from PBMCs. The chain is built from TRBV6-5 and TRBJ2-7; maybe TRBD1 (6 bases). The CDR3 spells CASSEGDRSSYEQYF. The CDR3 nucleotides read TGTGCCAGCAGTGAGGGAGACAGGAGCTCCTACGAGCAGTACTTC.